This T cell receptor (beta chain) was obtained from a study of cytomegalovirus exposure and HLA in healthy donors. This clone was detected a few times. Its target is not known. Deletions cut 6 bases from V and 0 bases from J, with 12 bases between. Germline loops: CDR1 SGHVS, CDR2 FNYEAQ. The CDR3 has 15 amino acids. The PCR used 60 Vbeta and 13 Jbeta primers. Some clones are missing from TCRdb's copy, which holds only in-frame ones; the method was immunoSEQ multiplex PCR. This sample carries about 200,000 clones, roughly three quarters of them seen once, and the ten largest clones take about 0.37%. Findings of the study overall: Later examination showed HLA-associated TCR beta chains had greater clonal expansion than equally common others. Common viral pathogens were later found to be apparently linked to several of the most significant clusters.

The TCR originated in a male donor in good health and CMV-seropositive. Material for sequencing was PBMCs. J is TRBJ1-3 and V is TRBV7-6; perhaps TRBD1 as D (5 bases). The CDR3: CASSPQANSGNTIYF. The DNA of the CDR3 is TGTGCCAGCAGTCCACAGGCGAACTCTGGAAACACCATATATTTT.